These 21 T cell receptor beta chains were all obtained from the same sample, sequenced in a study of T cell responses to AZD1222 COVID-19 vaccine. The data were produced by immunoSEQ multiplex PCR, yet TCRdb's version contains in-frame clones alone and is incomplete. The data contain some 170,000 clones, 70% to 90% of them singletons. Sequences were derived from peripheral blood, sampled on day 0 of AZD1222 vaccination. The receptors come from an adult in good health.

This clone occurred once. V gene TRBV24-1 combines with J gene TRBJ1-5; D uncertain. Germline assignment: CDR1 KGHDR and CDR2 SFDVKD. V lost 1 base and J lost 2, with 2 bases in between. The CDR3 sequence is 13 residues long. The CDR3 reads CATSDFRNQPQHF. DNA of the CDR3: TGTGCCACCAGTGATTTCCGCAATCAGCCCCAGCATTTT.

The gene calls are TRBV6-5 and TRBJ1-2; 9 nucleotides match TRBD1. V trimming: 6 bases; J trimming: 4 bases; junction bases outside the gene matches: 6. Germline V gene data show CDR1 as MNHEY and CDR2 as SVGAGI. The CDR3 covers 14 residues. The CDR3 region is CASSLTGGAYGYTF. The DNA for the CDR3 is TGTGCCAGCAGCCTCACAGGGGGCGCCTATGGCTACACCTTC.

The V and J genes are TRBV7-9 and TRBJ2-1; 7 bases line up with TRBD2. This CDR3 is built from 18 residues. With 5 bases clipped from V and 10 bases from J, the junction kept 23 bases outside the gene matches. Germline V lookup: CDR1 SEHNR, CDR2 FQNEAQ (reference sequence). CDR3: CASSPSASSGTTSKEQFF. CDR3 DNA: TGTGCCAGCAGCCCATCAGCCTCTAGCGGTACTACCTCAAAGGAGCAGTTCTTC.

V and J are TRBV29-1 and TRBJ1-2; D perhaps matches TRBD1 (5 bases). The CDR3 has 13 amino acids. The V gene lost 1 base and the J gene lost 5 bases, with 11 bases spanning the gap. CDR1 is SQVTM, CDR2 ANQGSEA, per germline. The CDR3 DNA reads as TGCAGCGTTGAAGCTGTTGACAGTTATGGCTACACCTTC. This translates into CSVEAVDSYGYTF. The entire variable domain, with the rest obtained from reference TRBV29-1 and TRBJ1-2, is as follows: SAVISQKPSRDICQRGTSLTIQCQVDSQVTMMFWYRQQPGQSLTLIATANQGSEATYESGFVIDKFPISRPNLTFSTLTVSNMSPEDSSIYLCSVEAVDSYGYTFGSGTRLTVV.

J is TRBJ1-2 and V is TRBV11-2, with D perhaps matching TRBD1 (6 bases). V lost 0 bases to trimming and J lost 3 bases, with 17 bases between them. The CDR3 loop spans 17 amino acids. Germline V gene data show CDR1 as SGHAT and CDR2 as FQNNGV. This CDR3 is CASSLDGRGGHHYGYTF. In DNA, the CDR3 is TGTGCCAGCAGCTTAGATGGGAGGGGGGGACACCACTATGGCTACACCTTC.

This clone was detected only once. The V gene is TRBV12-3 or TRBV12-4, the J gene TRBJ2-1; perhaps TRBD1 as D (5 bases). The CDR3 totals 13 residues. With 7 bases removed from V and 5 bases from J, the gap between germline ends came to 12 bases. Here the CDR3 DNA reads TGTGCCAGCATCCCCCCAGGGCACAATGAGCAGTTCTTC. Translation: CASIPPGHNEQFF.

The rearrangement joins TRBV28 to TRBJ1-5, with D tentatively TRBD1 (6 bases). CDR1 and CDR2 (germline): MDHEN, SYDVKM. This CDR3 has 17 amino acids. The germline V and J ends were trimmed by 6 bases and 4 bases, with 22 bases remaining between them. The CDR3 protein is CASSHPPPRTVNQPQHF. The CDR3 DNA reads TGTGCCAGCAGCCACCCCCCCCCTCGGACAGTTAATCAGCCCCAGCATTTT. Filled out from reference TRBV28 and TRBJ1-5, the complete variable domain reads DVKVTQSSRYLVKRTGEKVFLECVQDMDHENMFWYRQDPGLGLRLIYFSYDVKMKEKGDIPEGYSVSREKKERFSLILESASTNQTSMYLCASSHPPPRTVNQPQHFGDGTRLSIL.

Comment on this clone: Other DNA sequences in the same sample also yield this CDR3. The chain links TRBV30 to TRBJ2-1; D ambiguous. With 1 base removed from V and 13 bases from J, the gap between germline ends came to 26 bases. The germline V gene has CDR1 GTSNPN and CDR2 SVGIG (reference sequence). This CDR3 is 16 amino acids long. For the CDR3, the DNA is TGTGCCTGGAGTGGGAGTAGGCACCCGGCCCCGTCGGAACAGTTCTTC. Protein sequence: CAWSGSRHPAPSEQFF. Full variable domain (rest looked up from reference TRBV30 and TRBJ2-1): SQTIHQWPATLVQPVGSPLSLECTVEGTSNPNLYWYRQAAGRGLQLLFYSVGIGQISSEVPQNLSASRPQDRQFILSSKKLLLSDSGFYLCAWSGSRHPAPSEQFFGPGTRLTVL.

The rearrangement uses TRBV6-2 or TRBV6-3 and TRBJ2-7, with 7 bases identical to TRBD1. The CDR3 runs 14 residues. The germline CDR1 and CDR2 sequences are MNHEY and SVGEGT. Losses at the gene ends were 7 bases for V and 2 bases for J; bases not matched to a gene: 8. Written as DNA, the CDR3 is TGTGCCAGCATCCCCTCTGGGACAGCCTACGAGCAGTACTTC. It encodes CASIPSGTAYEQYF.

CDR3 sequence: CASSLAMAGVGSRETQYF. The CDR3 DNA is TGTGCCAGCAGCTTAGCTATGGCAGGGGTTGGAAGTCGGGAGACCCAGTACTTC. This chain joins TRBV7-8 and TRBJ2-5, with D possibly matching TRBD1 (6 bases). CDR3 length: 18 amino acids. Germline-derived CDR1 and CDR2 are SGHVS and FQNEAQ. V lost 0 bases and J 5 bases, leaving 22 bases between the germline ends.

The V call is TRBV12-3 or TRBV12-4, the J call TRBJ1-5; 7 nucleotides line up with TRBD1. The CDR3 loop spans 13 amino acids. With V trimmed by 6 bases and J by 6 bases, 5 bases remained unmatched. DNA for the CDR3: TGTGCCAGCAGAACAGGGGAAGGTCAGCCCCAGCATTTT. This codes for CASRTGEGQPQHF.

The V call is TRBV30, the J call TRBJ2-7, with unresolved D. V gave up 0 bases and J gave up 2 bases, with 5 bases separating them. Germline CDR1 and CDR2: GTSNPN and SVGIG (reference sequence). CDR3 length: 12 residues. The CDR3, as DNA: TGTGCCTGGAGTGTTAGTACCTACGAGCAGTACTTC. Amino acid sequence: CAWSVSTYEQYF.

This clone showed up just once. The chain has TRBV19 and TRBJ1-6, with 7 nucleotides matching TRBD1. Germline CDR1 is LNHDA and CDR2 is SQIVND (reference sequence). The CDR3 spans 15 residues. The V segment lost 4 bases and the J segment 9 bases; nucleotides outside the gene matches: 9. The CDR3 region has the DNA TGTGCCAGTAGTACGTCGGGACAGACTAGTTCACCCCTCCACTTT. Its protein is CASSTSGQTSSPLHF.

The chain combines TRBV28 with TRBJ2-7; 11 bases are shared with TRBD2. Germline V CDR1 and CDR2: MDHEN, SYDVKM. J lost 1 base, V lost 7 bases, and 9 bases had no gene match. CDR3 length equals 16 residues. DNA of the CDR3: TGTGCCAGCACCACGACGGGACTAGCGGTATCCTACGAGCAGTACTTC. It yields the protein CASTTTGLAVSYEQYF. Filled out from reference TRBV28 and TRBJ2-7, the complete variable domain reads DVKVTQSSRYLVKRTGEKVFLECVQDMDHENMFWYRQDPGLGLRLIYFSYDVKMKEKGDIPEGYSVSREKKERFSLILESASTNQTSMYLCASTTTGLAVSYEQYFGPGTRLTVT.

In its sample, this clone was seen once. CDR3 sequence: CASSHGTVGYTF. The CDR3 nucleotides are TGTGCCAGCAGCCACGGGACAGTGGGCTACACCTTC. J is TRBJ1-2 and V is TRBV3-1 (or the pseudogene TRBV3-2); 7 bases are a match to TRBD1. The CDR3 is made up of 12 amino acids. The germline gives CDR1 LGHDT, CDR2 YNNKEL (reference sequence). Unmatched junction bases numbered 3, after V lost 3 bases and J lost 8 bases.

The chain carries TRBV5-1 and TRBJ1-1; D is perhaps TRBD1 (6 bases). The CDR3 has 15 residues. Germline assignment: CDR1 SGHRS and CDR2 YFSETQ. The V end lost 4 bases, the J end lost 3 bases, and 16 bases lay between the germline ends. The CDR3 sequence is CASSEQGLGYTEAFF. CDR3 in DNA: TGCGCCAGCAGCGAGCAGGGGTTGGGGTACACTGAAGCTTTCTTT.

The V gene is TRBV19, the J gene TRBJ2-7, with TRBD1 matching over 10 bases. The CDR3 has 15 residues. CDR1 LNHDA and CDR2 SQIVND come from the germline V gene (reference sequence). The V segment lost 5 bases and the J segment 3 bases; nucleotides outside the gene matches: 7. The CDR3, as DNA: TGTGCCAGTAGTGGAGGGGGACAGGGGTTCTACGAGCAGTACTTC. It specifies CASSGGGQGFYEQYF.

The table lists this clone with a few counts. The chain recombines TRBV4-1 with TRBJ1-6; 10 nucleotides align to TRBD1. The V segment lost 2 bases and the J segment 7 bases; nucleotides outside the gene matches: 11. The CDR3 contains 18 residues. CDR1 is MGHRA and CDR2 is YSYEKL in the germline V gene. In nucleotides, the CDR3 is TGCGCCAGCAGCCAACGTGCGATCCCGGGACAGGGGAATTCACCCCTCCACTTT. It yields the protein CASSQRAIPGQGNSPLHF.

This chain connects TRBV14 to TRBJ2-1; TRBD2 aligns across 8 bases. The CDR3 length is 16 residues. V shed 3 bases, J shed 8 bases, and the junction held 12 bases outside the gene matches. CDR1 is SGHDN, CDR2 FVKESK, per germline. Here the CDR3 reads CASSHPSRGGIDEQFF. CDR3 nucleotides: TGTGCCAGCAGCCACCCCAGTCGGGGGGGAATCGATGAGCAGTTCTTC.

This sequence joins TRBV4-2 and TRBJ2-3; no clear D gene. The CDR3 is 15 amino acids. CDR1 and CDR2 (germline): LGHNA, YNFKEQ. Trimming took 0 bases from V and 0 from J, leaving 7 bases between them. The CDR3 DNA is TGTGCCAGCAGCCAAGAGTACGGTAGCACAGATACGCAGTATTTT. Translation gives CASSQEYGSTDTQYF.

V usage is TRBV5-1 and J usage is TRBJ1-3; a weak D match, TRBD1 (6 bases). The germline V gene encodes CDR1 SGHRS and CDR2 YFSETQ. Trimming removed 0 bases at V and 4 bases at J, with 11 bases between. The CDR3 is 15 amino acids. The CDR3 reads CASSLATGRGNTIYF. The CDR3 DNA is TGCGCCAGCAGCTTGGCCACAGGGAGGGGAAACACCATATATTTT.